This T cell receptor (beta chain) came from a study of blood T cell repertoires in COVID-19. TCRdb's copy holds only in-frame clones and misses some; the assay was immunoSEQ multiplex PCR. In the table there are fewer than 400,000 clones, around 90% of which are singletons. V was cut by 2 bases and J by 0 bases, with 8 bases left in between. From germline, CDR1 is MNHEY and CDR2 SVGEGT. This CDR3 spans 14 amino acids. The sequence came from a human donor in a cohort sampled during active COVID-19. The rearrangement uses TRBV6-2 or TRBV6-3 and TRBJ2-7, with D possibly TRBD1 on 6 matching bases. Sequencing was done on a sample of peripheral blood. In DNA form, the CDR3 reads TGTGCCAGCAGTTACGGACAGAGCTCCTACGAGCAGTACTTC. Its protein product is CASSYGQSSYEQYF.